The clone carrying this T cell receptor beta chain was counted between two and nine times. The antigen remains undetermined. A read error may explain this, as a much larger clone is one base away. The source material, RNA transcripts, was used to amplify TCR beta CDR3 regions. Primed by the HTBI set, a first-round RT-PCR was run on the TCR CDR3. TCRdb re-called the multiplex PCR reads with MiXCR, one entry per CDR3 protein. The sample holds about half a million distinct CDR3 sequences, 20% seen once. This sample is part of a study of T cells in Graves' hyperthyroidism and ophthalmopathy. Per germline, CDR1 SGHVS and CDR2 FQNEAQ. The CDR3 consists of 15 residues. Trimming removed 7 bases from V and 8 bases from J; junction bases left unmatched: 13. Study outcomes and limitations: Among clonotypes expanded in thyroid above 0.001, most were also found in blood.

V is TRBV7-8 and J is TRBJ2-7; 11 bases are a match to TRBD1. Sequences were obtained from blood. The receptor was isolated from a young man with Graves' hyperthyroidism. The CDR3: CASILTPGQGVKQYF. Here the CDR3 DNA reads TGTGCCAGCATCCTCACTCCGGGACAGGGGGTTAAGCAGTACTTC.